These T cell receptor beta chains were read from a single sample in a study of blood T cells in healthy people across ages. TCRdb reanalysed the 5' RACE reads using MiXCR and keeps one entry per CDR3 protein. The repertoire holds roughly 1.5 million distinct CDR3 sequences, with approximately 39% as singletons. The specimen was blood. All receptors come from a woman younger than 30 in good health. Each CDR3 is given with its conserved first and last residue. Fields, in order: D gene, J gene, clone size, V gene, CDR3 DNA, CDR3 protein. The D gene is left open where the match is weak. Clone size is not always given. Where it is, it says once, few, many or a class for expanded clones.

TRBD1	TRBJ2-2	-	TRBV7-6	TGTGCCAGCAGCCAAGGGTTGGGACAGTATGCAACCGGGGAGCTGTTTTTT	CASSQGLGQYATGELFF
-	TRBJ1-2	-	TRBV20-1	TGCAGTGCTAGACCTAGGGCCGGACAGAATTTCTATGGCTACACCTTC	CSARPRAGQNFYGYTF
TRBD2	TRBJ2-1	few	TRBV2	TGTGCCAGCAGTGAACCTAGCGGCTACAATGAGCAGTTCTTC	CASSEPSGYNEQFF
-	TRBJ1-1	-	TRBV14	TGTGCCAGTACCAAGCCAGGATCAGGAAACACTGAAGCTTTCTTT	CASTKPGSGNTEAFF
TRBD1	TRBJ1-1	few	TRBV28	TGTGCCAGCAGTGTGGGACAGGGTTCTTCTGAAGCTTTCTTT	CASSVGQGSSEAFF
-	TRBJ2-3	-	TRBV28	TGTGCCAGCAGTCGCGGCTATTATAGCACAGACACGCAGTATTTT	CASSRGYYSTDTQYF
TRBD2	TRBJ2-7	-	TRBV7-2	TGTGCCACCGCGGCTAGCGGAAACTCCTACGAGCAGTACTTC	CATAASGNSYEQYF
-	TRBJ2-1	-	TRBV9	TGTGCCAGCAGCGCAGATGGAACAGGATACAATGAGCAGTTCTTC	CASSADGTGYNEQFF
-	TRBJ1-1	few	TRBV11-2	TGTGCCAGCAGCTTAGCCAGGTGGGCAGGGGTCACTGAAGCTTTCTTT	CASSLARWAGVTEAFF
-	TRBJ2-2	-	TRBV7-9	TGTGCCAGCAGCCCCCCGCCCGGGGAGCTGTTTTTT	CASSPPPGELFF
-	TRBJ2-5	-	TRBV20-1	TGCAGTGCTAGAGATTTAACGGGGGTGACCCAGTACTTC	CSARDLTGVTQYF
TRBD2	TRBJ2-7	-	TRBV20-1	TGCAGTGCTAGAGAGGGACTAGCGGGCTCCTACGAGCAGTACTTC	CSAREGLAGSYEQYF
-	TRBJ2-3	-	TRBV7-9	TGTGCCAGCAGCTGGGGGACGGAACTCACAGATACGCAGTATTTT	CASSWGTELTDTQYF
-	TRBJ1-1	few	TRBV20-1	TGCAGTGCCCAGAGGGGGGATACCCCGAACACTGAAGCTTTCTTT	CSAQRGDTPNTEAFF
TRBD1	TRBJ1-4	-	TRBV5-1	TGCGCCAGCAGCATGACAGGGGGGAATGAAAAACTGTTTTTT	CASSMTGGNEKLFF
-	TRBJ1-5	-	TRBV5-1	TGCGCCAGCAGCTATGGGACGGCCGATAGCGATCGGCCCCAGCATTTT	CASSYGTADSDRPQHF
-	TRBJ2-7	few	TRBV3-1	TGTGCCAGCAGCCACACCGGGACTCACTCCTACGAGCAGTACTTC	CASSHTGTHSYEQYF
-	TRBJ1-6	-	TRBV4-3	TGCGCCAGCAGCCAAGTCCCAGGGTGGTCACCCCTCCACTTT	CASSQVPGWSPLHF
-	TRBJ1-1	-	TRBV5-1	TGCGCCAGCAGCTTGGGGCTGACAGGTAACACTGAAGCTTTCTTT	CASSLGLTGNTEAFF
-	TRBJ2-6	-	TRBV2	TGCGTCAGCAGTGCCGGGGGTAGGGGGGCCTCTGGGGCCAACGTCCTGACTTTC	CVSSAGGRGASGANVLTF
TRBD2	TRBJ2-3	few	TRBV20-1	TGCAGTGCTCAGACTAGCGAAAGCACAGATACGCAGTATTTT	CSAQTSESTDTQYF
-	TRBJ2-1	few	TRBV6-2/TRBV6-3	TGTGCCAGCACTCAGAGCGGTGAGCAGTTCTTC	CASTQSGEQFF
-	TRBJ1-5	few	TRBV20-1	TGCAGTGCTAGAGATTTTGGGGACTCTCAGCCCCAGCATTTT	CSARDFGDSQPQHF
TRBD1	TRBJ2-7	-	TRBV6-1	TGTGCCAGCACCCACGAAGGTCAGGGGGCAAACGAGCAGTACTTC	CASTHEGQGANEQYF
TRBD2	TRBJ2-5	few	TRBV3-1	TGTGCCAGCAGCCAAGATTTGGCTAGCGGGAGGGGTCGGTACTTC	CASSQDLASGRGRYF
TRBD1	TRBJ2-7	-	TRBV6-5	TGTGCCAGCAGTTACATAACAGGGGGGTACAATGAGCAGTACTTC	CASSYITGGYNEQYF
TRBD2	TRBJ2-7	-	TRBV3-1	TGTGCCAGCAGCAATTCTGCACTAGCGGGACTCTACTACGAGCAGTACTTC	CASSNSALAGLYYEQYF
-	TRBJ2-1	-	TRBV29-1	TGCAGCGTAGAAGTGGAGAGGGATGAGCAGTTCTTC	CSVEVERDEQFF
TRBD1	TRBJ2-1	-	TRBV24-1	TGTGCCACCAGTGATCCCCGGGACAGGGAAGGTTCTGAGCAGTTCTTC	CATSDPRDREGSEQFF
TRBD2	TRBJ2-7	-	TRBV4-3	TGCGCCAGCAGCCGGGTGACTAGCGGGAAAACCAATGAGCAGTACTTC	CASSRVTSGKTNEQYF
-	TRBJ1-2	-	TRBV12-3/TRBV12-4	TGTGCCAGCAGTTTAGGAGGGGTGAAGGACTATGGCTACACCTTC	CASSLGGVKDYGYTF
TRBD2	TRBJ2-1	few	TRBV5-1	TGCGCCAGCAGCCTGGGCATGGCGGGAGACTACAATGAGCAGTTCTTC	CASSLGMAGDYNEQFF
-	TRBJ2-7	few	TRBV7-9	TGTGCCAGCAGCCCCCTAGGGGGGGGAAAAGACGAGCAGTACTTC	CASSPLGGGKDEQYF
-	TRBJ1-3	-	TRBV12-3/TRBV12-4	TGTGCCAGCAGATCTCCGGGACGTCGCTCTGGAAACACCATATATTTT	CASRSPGRRSGNTIYF
-	TRBJ2-1	few	TRBV10-3	TGTGCCATCAAGGCTAGCGACTACAATGAGCAGTTCTTC	CAIKASDYNEQFF
TRBD2	TRBJ2-7	-	TRBV28	TGTGCCAGCAGTTTAAACGGTCTAGCGGACACCTACGAGCAGTACTTC	CASSLNGLADTYEQYF
-	TRBJ1-2	-	TRBV3-1	TGTGCCAGCAGCCAAGATGGGCCAGACTATGGCTACACCTTC	CASSQDGPDYGYTF
-	TRBJ2-7	few	TRBV2	TGTGCCAGCAATCGGGAGAGGGGATCCGAGCAGTACTTC	CASNRERGSEQYF
-	TRBJ2-5	-	TRBV14	TGTGCCAGCAGCCCCCCGGGACGGAGTTTGGAGACCCAGTACTTC	CASSPPGRSLETQYF
TRBD1	TRBJ2-7	-	TRBV18	TGTGCCAGCTCACCGGCCGGATGGGACAGATCCTACGAGCAGTACTTC	CASSPAGWDRSYEQYF
-	TRBJ1-1	once	TRBV5-1	TGCGCCAGCAGCTTCTCGGACAGAGAAGTTTTCTTT	CASSFSDREVFF
-	TRBJ2-5	-	TRBV20-1	TGCAGTGCTCCTAGGGGTGGGGAGACCCAGTACTTC	CSAPRGGETQYF